This T cell receptor beta chain was found in a study of cytomegalovirus exposure and HLA in healthy donors (dated by TCRdb to the late 2010s). A note on the overall study: In an earlier analysis of some 610 of the donors, about 260 Gb of sequence data and approximately 100 million unique TCR beta sequences from some 170 million T cells were reported. Among 300 to 500 genotyped donors of the cohort, an average of approximately 200,000 unique TCR beta nucleotide sequences was sequenced per donor, of which about 19% were non-productive. In a later analysis, previously published TCR beta repertoires from 500 to 750 donors were re-analyzed and high-resolution HLA genotyping was added so that TCR occurrence patterns could be studied. In addition to the first cohort of 666 subjects, a separate validation cohort of approximately 120 different subjects was used. High-throughput TCR immunosequencing, statistical association of individual TCRs with disease status, and machine learning were combined to predict cytomegalovirus infection status. All discovery cohort repertoires had been generated using a single sequencing platform. The number of donors typed differed by locus, with 629-630 for A, B, C, DRB1 and DQB1, around 520 for DQA1, over 600 for DPA1, and over 400 for DPB1. An early release covering 550 to 700 HLA-typed donors comprised about 290 gigabases of sequencing data and around 85 million unique TCR sequences. Using immunosequencing, the study profiled T cell repertoires from 640 or so subjects and related those repertoires to cytomegalovirus serostatus. Because of strong linkage in the cohort, roughly five DR-DQ haplotypes were treated as single units for association and clustering. Donor age, sex, ethnicity and CMV serostatus were compiled alongside the repertoire data. In the later analysis, no new phenotypic data were used to find candidate immune exposures; instead, reliance was placed on TCR beta sequences and their occurrence across donors. The genetic ancestry cluster associated with self-reported Caucasian donors included 70% to 85% of the approximately 400 genotyped donors. Class I and class II HLA loci were covered by the typing at four-digit resolution. In an earlier analysis of a few hundred of the donors, high-throughput TCR beta sequencing was used to judge whether each TCR beta V gene segment behaved as functional or pseudogenic. Genome-wide SNP genotypes for about 60% of the roughly 670 donors were used in a later genetic analysis, which treated that subset as a discovery cohort. The aim of the study was to test whether cataloging public T cell receptors could identify signatures of past pathogen exposure.

The library was produced with the immunoSEQ multiplex PCR assay. A mixture of 60 forward primers for TCR Vbeta segments and 13 reverse primers for TCR Jbeta segments was used in the multiplex PCR. Amplification of the CDR3 region of rearranged TCR beta genes was performed with a multiplex PCR assay on genomic DNA. The Illumina HiSeq System was used to sequence the amplified TCR beta libraries as 87-base-pair reads. On the authors' methods: A later analysis tallied roughly 80 million unique TCR beta chains across the 700 or so repertoires, and approximately 9.9 million of those chains were shared by two or more donors. Raw reads were error-corrected and collapsed into unique sequences by a nearest-neighbor algorithm in which closely related sequences were merged to remove PCR and sequencing errors. V, D and J gene segments were assigned by aligning CDR3 sequences to IMGT reference sequences. For a sequence to be retained, at least a six-nucleotide match to both a V gene segment and a J gene segment was required. Rearrangements were classified as productive when the CDR3 lacked stop codons and remained in frame with V and J, and all other rearrangements were classified as non-productive. Following IMGT convention, CDR3 was defined as the stretch from the second conserved V-encoded cysteine up to the conserved J-encoded phenylalanine. The earlier analysis of 587 of the donors excluded any sequence lacking an unambiguous match to a single V gene segment. In an earlier analysis of 500 to 750 of the donors, V segments were called functional above 56.7% productive rearrangements and were called segregating when the between-donor standard deviation exceeded 5%. A statistical classification framework was built for diagnosing cytomegalovirus status from the catalog of TCR beta chain sequences. V and J gene assignment, in a later analysis, came from comparing TCR nucleotide sequences with IMGT/GENE-DB human TR gene sequences. A later analysis assigned CDR3 sequences and most-parsimonious VDJ recombination scenarios with the TCRdist pipeline. In a later analysis, every TCR beta chain was defined by the combination of its CDR3 amino acid sequence and its V-gene family, and reads without a unique V-gene family were dropped. To address suspected cross-contamination and a sequencing artifact, a later analysis removed 550 to 750 highly shared, low-generation-probability nucleotide sequences. In a later analysis, a clonal expansion index was calculated for each public chain from normalized within-repertoire ranks of inferred template counts. A later analysis computed generation probabilities with a VDJ recombination model fitted to out-of-frame rearrangements, and checked the results against IGoR. In a later analysis, TCR-TCR, TCR-HLA and TCR-CMV co-occurrence was scored with hypergeometric tests, and a repertoire-size bias correction was applied to TCR pairs. False discovery rates were estimated in a later analysis by permuting HLA or CMV assignments 20 times. In a later analysis, co-occurring TCRs were grouped using DBSCAN, and TCRdist sequence similarity was added for clustering within HLA-allele-positive subsets. For co-occurrence clustering, repertoires with fewer than 30,000 or more than 120,000 public chains were excluded, along with about five repertoires with anomalous nucleotide sharing. TCRdb retrieved this table from immuneACCESS and kept in-frame rearrangements only. Not all clones are present; in checked studies, unresolved V genes account for under half, and no reason is known for the remainder. V and J calls and clone size are those listed in that table; D and trimming were worked out from the DNA. This sample is represented by 85,000 to 120,000 clones; approximately 82% of them were singletons. Clones ranked in the top ten supply 2.5% of the sample.

CDR1 MNHEY and CDR2 SMNVEV were looked up in the germline V gene (reference sequence). Reading from cysteine to phenylalanine, the CDR3 counts 14 amino acids. Kept here is only the CDR3 DNA, which spans 42 bases and is read in frame from base 1. After removal of 6 bases from V and 0 bases from J, the junction retains 5 bases not matched to a gene. In total, 630 or so healthy bone marrow donors made up the cohort. All cohort members were sampled while nominally healthy, although unrecorded immune exposures were likely present. The donor was CMV seronegative and belonged to the group of approximately 320 seronegative cohort members. Every donor gave a peripheral blood sample, and the peripheral blood mononuclear cells from that sample were used for TCR beta sequencing. Genomic DNA extraction from the blood cell samples was performed with the Qiagen DNeasy Blood Extraction Kit. Study-wide findings and limitations: HLA typing was unavailable for some donors at each locus, so association tests used only the typed subset. Correlated functional status among segregating V segments might be attributable to linkage disequilibrium, but an unknown experimental factor could not be ruled out. In a later analysis, several top co-occurrence clusters were reported to appear linked to parvovirus B19, influenza, CMV and Epstein-Barr virus. In a later analysis, HLA-associated TCR beta chains showed more clonal expansion and lower generation probabilities than non-associated chains that were equally common. In a later analysis, some 17,000 TCR beta sequences were associated with specific HLA alleles at a false discovery rate of 0.05. A later genetic analysis associated a missense DCLRE1C variant with V-gene and J-gene trimming of TCR beta chains, and an independent cohort replicated the association. Only TCR beta chains were sequenced in this cohort, and the absence of alpha or paired-chain data limited detectable features. Most CMV-associated TCR beta chains appeared to be HLA-restricted in a later analysis, and the HLA associations seemed to be driven largely by CMV exposure. Immune exposure information for the cohort was limited to CMV serostatus. According to the authors, the approach could potentially be generalized to other disease states and immunological phenotypes. Because the 87-base-pair reads could not distinguish some IMGT-functional V segments, including TRBV6-2 and TRBV6-3, those segments were excluded. Sequencing depth was assumed to be roughly uniform across donors in the presence/absence analyses, though that assumption may not hold. The earlier analysis of approximately 560 of the donors excluded around 17 rarely observed V segments, including chromosome 9 orphons, because counts were too low. According to a later analysis, TCR association rates differed among HLA loci, with DRB1 alleles showing the most associated TCRs and HLA-C alleles showing the fewest. A further reported finding was that TCR beta sequences accurately predicted the HLA-A and HLA-B alleles for most subjects in the first cohort. Most TCR sequences were seen in very few donors, while some public TCRs were found in many individuals. According to a later genetic analysis, donors in an Asian-associated ancestry cluster had fewer N-insertions in productive TCRs than the roughly 660-donor mean. The classifier was reported to diagnose cytomegalovirus status with high specificity and sensitivity in both the original and validation cohorts. When HLA alleles, especially DR and DQ, strongly co-occurred, attributing TCR associations to individual alleles was difficult. Broadly in line with IMGT annotations, most TCR beta V segments showed up in productive rearrangements about 87% or about 30% of the time in an earlier analysis of 450 to 750 of the donors. A cluster of highly shared sequence variants was judged likely to be a technical artifact of the sequencing pipeline. A total of 150 to 200 TCR beta chains were listed by the study as associated with cytomegalovirus. Three of the identified cytomegalovirus-associated TCR beta chains were confirmed in vitro to be specific for cytomegalovirus antigens.

In this sample, this clone turned up once. Its antigen has not been determined. The input lacks base qualities; no much larger clone sits a single base away. The material sequenced was PBMCs. The chain joins TRBV27 to TRBJ2-7; 7 nucleotides in the junction match TRBD1. The TCR originated in a man aged 40-49 years in good health and CMV-seronegative. The DNA is TGTGCCAGCAGACGACAGGGCTTCTCCTACGAGCAGTACTTC. This sequence encodes CASRRQGFSYEQYF.